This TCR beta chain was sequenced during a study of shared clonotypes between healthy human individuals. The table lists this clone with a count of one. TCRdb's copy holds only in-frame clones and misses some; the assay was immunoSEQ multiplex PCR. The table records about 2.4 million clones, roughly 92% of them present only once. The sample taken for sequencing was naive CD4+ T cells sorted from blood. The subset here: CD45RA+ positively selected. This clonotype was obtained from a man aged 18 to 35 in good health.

CDR3 DNA sequence: TGTGCCAGCAGCTTAAAAGCGGAACGCGAGCAGTACTTC. This sequence encodes CASSLKAEREQYF. This chain connects TRBV7-2 to TRBJ2-7, with D possibly being TRBD2 (5 bases). CDR3 size: 13 residues. Trimming left V 2 bases short and J 6 bases short, with 11 bases between. Germline V gives CDR1 SGHTA, CDR2 FQGNSA.